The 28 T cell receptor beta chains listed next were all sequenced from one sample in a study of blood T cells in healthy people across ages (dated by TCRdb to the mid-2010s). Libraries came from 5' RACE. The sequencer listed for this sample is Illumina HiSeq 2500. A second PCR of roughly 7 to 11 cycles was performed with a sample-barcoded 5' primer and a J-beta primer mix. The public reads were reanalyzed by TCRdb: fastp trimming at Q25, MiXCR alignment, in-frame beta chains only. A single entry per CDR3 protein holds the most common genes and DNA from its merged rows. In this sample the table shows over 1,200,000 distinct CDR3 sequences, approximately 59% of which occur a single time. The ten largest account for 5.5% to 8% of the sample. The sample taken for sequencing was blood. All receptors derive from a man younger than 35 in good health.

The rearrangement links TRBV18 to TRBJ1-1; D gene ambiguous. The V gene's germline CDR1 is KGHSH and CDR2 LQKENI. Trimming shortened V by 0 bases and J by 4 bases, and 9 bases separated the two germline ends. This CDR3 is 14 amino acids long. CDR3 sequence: CASSPPGSTTEAFF. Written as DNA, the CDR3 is TGTGCCAGCTCACCACCTGGGAGTACCACTGAAGCTTTCTTT.

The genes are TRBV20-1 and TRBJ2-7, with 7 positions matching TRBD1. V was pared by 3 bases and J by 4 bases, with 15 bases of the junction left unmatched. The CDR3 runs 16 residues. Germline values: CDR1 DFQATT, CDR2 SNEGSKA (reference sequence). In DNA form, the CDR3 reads TGCAGTGCTAGGCCCGTCCAGACAGGGATCGGGTACGAGCAGTACTTC. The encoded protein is CSARPVQTGIGYEQYF.

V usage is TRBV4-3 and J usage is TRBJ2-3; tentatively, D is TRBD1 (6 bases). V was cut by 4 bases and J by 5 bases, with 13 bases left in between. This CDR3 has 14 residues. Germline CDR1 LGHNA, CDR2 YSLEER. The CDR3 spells CASSLQGWGDTQYF. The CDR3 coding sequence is TGCGCCAGCAGCCTCCAGGGGTGGGGAGATACGCAGTATTTT.

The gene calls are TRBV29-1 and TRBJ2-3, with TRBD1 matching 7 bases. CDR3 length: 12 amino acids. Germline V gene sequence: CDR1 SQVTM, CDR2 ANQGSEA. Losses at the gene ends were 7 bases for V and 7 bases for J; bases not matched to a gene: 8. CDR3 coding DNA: TGCAGCGCACAGGGGTTCCCTAATACGCAGTATTTT. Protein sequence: CSAQGFPNTQYF.

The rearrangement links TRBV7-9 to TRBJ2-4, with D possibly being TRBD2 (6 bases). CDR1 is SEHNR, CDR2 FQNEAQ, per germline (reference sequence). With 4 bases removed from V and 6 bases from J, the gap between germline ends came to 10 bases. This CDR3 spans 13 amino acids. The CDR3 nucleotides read TGTGCCAGCAGCTGGCCCGGGGGAAACATTCAGTACTTC. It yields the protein CASSWPGGNIQYF.

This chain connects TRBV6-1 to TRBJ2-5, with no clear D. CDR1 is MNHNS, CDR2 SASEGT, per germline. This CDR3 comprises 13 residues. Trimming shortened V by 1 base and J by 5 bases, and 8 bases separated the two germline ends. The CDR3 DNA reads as TGTGCCAGCAGTGAAGTGCTGGGGGAGACCCAGTACTTC. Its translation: CASSEVLGETQYF.

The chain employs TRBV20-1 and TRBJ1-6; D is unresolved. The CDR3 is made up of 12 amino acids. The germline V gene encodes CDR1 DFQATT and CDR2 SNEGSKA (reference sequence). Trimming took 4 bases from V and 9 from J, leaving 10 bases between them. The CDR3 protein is CSAKGATSPLHF. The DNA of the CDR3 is TGCAGTGCTAAGGGAGCAACTTCACCCCTCCACTTT.

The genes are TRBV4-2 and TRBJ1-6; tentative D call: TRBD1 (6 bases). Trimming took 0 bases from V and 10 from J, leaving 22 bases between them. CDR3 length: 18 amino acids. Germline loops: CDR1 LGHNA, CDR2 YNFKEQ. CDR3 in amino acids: CASSQEWGATRVKSPLHF. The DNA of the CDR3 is TGTGCCAGCAGCCAAGAGTGGGGGGCCACCCGCGTCAAGTCACCCCTCCACTTT.

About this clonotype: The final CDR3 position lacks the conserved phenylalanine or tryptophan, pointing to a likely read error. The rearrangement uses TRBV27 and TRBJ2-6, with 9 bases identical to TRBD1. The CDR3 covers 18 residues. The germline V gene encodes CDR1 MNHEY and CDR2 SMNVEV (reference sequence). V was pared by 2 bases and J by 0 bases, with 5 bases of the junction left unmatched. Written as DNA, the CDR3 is TGTGCCAGCAGTTTAGGGACAGGGACCATCTCTGGGGCCAACGTCCTGACTTTG. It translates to CASSLGTGTISGANVLTL.

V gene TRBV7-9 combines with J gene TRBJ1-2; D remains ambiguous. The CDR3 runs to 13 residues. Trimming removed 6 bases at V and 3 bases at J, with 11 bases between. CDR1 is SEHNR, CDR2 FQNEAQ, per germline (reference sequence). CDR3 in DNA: TGTGCCAGCAGTGTTGGCAGAGACTATGGCTACACCTTC. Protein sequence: CASSVGRDYGYTF.

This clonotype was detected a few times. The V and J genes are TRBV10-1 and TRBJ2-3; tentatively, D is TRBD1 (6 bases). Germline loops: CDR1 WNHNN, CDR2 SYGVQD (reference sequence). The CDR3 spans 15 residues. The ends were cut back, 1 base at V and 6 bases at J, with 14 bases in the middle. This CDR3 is CASSELDRRSDTQYF. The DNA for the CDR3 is TGCGCCAGCAGTGAGTTAGACAGGAGATCTGATACGCAGTATTTT.

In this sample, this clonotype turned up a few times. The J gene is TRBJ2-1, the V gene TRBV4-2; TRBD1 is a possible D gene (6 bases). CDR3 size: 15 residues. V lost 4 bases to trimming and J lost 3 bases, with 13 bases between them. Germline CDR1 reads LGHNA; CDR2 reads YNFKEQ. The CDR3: CASSPNPGDYNEQFF. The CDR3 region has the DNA TGTGCCAGCAGCCCAAACCCAGGGGACTACAATGAGCAGTTCTTC.

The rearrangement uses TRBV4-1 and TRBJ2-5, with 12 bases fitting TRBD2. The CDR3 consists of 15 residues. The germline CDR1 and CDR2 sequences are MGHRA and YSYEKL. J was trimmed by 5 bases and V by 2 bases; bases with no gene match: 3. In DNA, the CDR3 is TGCGCCAGCAGCCAATTGGGACTAGCGGGCGAGACCCAGTACTTC. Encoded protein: CASSQLGLAGETQYF.

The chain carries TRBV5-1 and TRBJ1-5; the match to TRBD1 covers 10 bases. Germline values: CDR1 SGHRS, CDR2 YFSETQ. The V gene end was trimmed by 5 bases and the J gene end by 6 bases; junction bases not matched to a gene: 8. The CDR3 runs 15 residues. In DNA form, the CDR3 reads TGCGCCAGCAGGCAAGGGACAGGGGTGGGTCAGCCCCAGCATTTT. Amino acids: CASRQGTGVGQPQHF. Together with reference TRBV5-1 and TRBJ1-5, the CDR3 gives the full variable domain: KAGVTQTPRYLIKTRGQQVTLSCSPISGHRSVSWYQQTPGQGLQFLFEYFSETQRNKGNFPGRFSGRQFSNSRSEMNVSTLELGDSALYLCASRQGTGVGQPQHFGDGTRLSIL.

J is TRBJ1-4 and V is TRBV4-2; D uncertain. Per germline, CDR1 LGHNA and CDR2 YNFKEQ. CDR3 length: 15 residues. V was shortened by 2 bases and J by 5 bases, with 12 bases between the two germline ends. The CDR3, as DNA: TGTGCCAGCAGCCAAAGACGCCGGGAGAATGAAAAACTGTTTTTT. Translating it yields CASSQRRRENEKLFF.

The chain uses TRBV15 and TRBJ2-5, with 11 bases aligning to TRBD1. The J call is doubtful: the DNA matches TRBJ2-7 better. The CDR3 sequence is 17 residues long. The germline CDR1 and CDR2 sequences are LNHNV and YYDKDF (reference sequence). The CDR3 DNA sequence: TGTGCCACCAGCAGAGATCCCTCCGGGACAGGGGGCTACGAGCAGTACTTC. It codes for CATSRDPSGTGGYEQYF.

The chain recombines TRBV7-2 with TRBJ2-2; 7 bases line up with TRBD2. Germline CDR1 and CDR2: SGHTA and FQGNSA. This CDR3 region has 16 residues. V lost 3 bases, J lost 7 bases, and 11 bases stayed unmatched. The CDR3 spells CASSFAGGGNVGELFF. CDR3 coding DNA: TGTGCCAGCAGCTTTGCGGGCGGGGGTAACGTCGGGGAGCTGTTTTTT. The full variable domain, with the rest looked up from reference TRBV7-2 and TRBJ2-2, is GAGVSQSPSNKVTEKGKDVELRCDPISGHTALYWYRQSLGQGLEFLIYFQGNSAPDKSGLPSDRFSAERTGGSVSTLTIQRTQQEDSAVYLCASSFAGGGNVGELFFGEGSRLTVL.

The CDR3 region is CSVKRLSSYEQYF. In DNA form, the CDR3 reads TGCAGCGTTAAACGACTGAGCTCCTACGAGCAGTACTTC. V gene TRBV29-1 combines with J gene TRBJ2-7; D is unclear. This CDR3 contains 13 residues. The germline CDR1 and CDR2 sequences are SQVTM and ANQGSEA. V lost 5 bases and J lost 0, with 11 bases in between.

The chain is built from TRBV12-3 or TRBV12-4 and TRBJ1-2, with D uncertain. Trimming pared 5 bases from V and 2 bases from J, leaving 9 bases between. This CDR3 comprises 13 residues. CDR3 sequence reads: CASSVDLNYGYTF. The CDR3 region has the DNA TGTGCCAGCAGTGTCGACTTAAACTATGGCTACACCTTC.

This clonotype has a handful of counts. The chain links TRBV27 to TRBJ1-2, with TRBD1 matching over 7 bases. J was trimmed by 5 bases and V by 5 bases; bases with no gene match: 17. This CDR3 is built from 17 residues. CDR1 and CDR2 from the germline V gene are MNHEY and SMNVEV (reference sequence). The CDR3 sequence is CASSATSGTDMLYGYTF. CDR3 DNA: TGTGCCAGCAGTGCGACTTCCGGGACAGATATGTTATATGGCTACACCTTC.

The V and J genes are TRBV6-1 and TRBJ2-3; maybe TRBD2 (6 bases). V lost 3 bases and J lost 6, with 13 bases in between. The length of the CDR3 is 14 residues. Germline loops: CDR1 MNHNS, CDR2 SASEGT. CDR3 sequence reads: CASSDPLALDTQYF. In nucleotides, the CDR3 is TGTGCCAGCAGTGACCCACTAGCTTTGGATACGCAGTATTTT.

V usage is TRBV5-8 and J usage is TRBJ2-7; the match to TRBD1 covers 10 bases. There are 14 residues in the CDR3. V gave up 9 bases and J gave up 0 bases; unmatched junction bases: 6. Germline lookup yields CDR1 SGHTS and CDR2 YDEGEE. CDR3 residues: CAMRTGGLSYEQYF. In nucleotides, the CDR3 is TGTGCCATGCGGACAGGGGGTCTCTCCTACGAGCAGTACTTC.

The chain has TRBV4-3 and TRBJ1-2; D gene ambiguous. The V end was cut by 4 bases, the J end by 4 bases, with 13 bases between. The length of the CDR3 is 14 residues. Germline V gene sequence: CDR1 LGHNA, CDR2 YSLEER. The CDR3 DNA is TGCGCCAGCAGCCTACAACAACAGCCCTATGGCTACACCTTC. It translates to CASSLQQQPYGYTF.

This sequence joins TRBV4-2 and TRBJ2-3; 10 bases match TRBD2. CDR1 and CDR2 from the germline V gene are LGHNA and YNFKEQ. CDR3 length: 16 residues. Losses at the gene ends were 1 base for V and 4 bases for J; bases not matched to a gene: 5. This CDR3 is CASSQVTSGTADTQYF. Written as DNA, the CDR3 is TGTGCCAGCAGCCAAGTCACTAGCGGGACGGCAGATACGCAGTATTTT.

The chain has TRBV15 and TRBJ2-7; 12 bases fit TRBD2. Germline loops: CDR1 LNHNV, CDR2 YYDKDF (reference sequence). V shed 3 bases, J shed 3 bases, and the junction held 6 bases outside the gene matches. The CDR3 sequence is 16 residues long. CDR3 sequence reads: CATSRTSGSRIYEQYF. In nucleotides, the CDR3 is TGTGCCACCAGCAGGACTAGCGGGAGTCGCATCTACGAGCAGTACTTC.

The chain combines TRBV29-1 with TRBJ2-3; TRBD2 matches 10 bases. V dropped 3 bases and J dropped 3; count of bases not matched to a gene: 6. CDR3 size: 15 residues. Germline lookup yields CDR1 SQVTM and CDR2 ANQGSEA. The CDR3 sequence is CSVDGSGRATDTQYF. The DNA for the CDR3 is TGCAGCGTTGACGGAAGCGGGAGGGCGACAGATACGCAGTATTTT.

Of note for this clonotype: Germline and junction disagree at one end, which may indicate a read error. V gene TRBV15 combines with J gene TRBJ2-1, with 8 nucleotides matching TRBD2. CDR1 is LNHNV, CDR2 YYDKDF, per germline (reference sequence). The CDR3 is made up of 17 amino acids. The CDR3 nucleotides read TGTGCCACCAGCAACCCGCCGGGGGGGCTCTCCTTCAATGAGCAGTTCTTC. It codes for CATSNPPGGLSFNEQFF.

The CDR3 region has the DNA TGCAGTGCTAGGCCTAGCGGGAGGGCCGATGGCAATGAGCAGTTCTTC. Its translation: CSARPSGRADGNEQFF. The chain combines TRBV20-1 with TRBJ2-1, with TRBD2 matching 12 bases. The CDR3 is 16 residues long. Germline V CDR1 and CDR2: DFQATT, SNEGSKA (reference sequence). V lost 3 bases to trimming and J lost 6 bases; unmatched junction nucleotides: 9.